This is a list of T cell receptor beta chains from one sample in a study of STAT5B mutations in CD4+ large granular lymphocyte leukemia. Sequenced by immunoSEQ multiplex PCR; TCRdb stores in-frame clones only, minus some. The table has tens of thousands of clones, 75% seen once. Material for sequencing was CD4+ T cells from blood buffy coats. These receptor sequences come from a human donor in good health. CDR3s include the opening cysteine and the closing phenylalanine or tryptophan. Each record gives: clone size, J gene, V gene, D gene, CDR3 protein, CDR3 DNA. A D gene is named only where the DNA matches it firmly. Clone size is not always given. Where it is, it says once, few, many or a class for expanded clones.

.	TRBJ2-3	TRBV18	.	CASSPQPGIGSTDTQYF	TGTGCCAGCTCACCACAGCCGGGAATTGGGAGCACAGATACGCAGTATTTT
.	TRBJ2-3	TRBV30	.	CAWTRPHTDTQYF	TGTGCCTGGACCCGGCCCCACACAGATACGCAGTATTTT
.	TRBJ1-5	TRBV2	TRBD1	CASSETGGKSQHF	TGTGCCAGCAGTGAAACAGGGGGTAAGTCCCAGCATTTT
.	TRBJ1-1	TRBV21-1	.	CASSKARGGGNPEAFF	TGTGCCAGCAGCAAAGCGAGGGGAGGGGGAAATCCTGAAGCTTTCTTT
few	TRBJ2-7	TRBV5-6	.	CASSIGTEYSYEQYF	TGTGCCAGCAGCATCGGGACCGAATACTCCTACGAGCAGTACTTC
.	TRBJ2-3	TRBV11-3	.	CASSPGTTGTQYF	TGTGCCAGCAGCCCCGGGACAACGGGTACGCAGTATTTT
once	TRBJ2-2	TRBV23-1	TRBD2	CASSHGLAGAPTGELFF	TGCGCCAGCAGTCATGGACTAGCGGGGGCCCCCACCGGGGAGCTGTTTTTT
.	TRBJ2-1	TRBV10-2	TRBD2	CAASGGYNEQFF	TGCGCCGCTAGCGGGGGTTACAATGAGCAGTTCTTC
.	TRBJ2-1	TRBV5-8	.	CASDSLGRGNEQFF	TGTGCCAGCGACAGCTTGGGCCGGGGCAATGAGCAGTTCTTC
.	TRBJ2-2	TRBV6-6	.	CASKGGRGTNTGELFF	TGTGCCAGCAAAGGGGGTCGGGGAACGAACACCGGGGAGCTGTTTTTT
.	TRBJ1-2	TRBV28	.	CASSRDQANYGYTF	TGTGCCAGCAGTAGAGACCAAGCTAACTATGGCTACACCTTC
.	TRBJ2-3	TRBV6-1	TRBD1	CASSGGQGFLGGRTDTQYF	TGTGCCAGCAGTGGCGGACAGGGGTTTTTGGGAGGGCGCACAGATACGCAGTATTTT
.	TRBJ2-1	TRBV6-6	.	CASSPFGNEQFF	TGTGCCAGCAGCCCCTTCGGGAATGAGCAGTTCTTC
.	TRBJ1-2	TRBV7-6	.	CASSAGSLYGYTF	TGTGCCAGCAGCGCCGGGAGTCTCTATGGCTACACCTTC
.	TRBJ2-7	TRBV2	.	CASRGDSYEQYF	TGTGCCAGCAGGGGCGACTCCTACGAGCAGTACTTC
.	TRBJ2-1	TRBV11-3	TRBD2	CASSLSGERPLYNEQFF	TGTGCCAGCAGCTTAAGCGGGGAACGGCCACTTTACAATGAGCAGTTCTTC
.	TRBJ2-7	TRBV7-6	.	CASSLDGSANYEQYF	TGTGCCAGCAGCTTAGATGGGTCAGCTAACTACGAGCAGTACTTC
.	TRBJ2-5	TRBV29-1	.	CSVGKSEGETQYF	TGCAGCGTGGGGAAGTCGGAAGGGGAGACCCAGTACTTC
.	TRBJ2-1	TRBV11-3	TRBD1	CASRGTDNEQFF	TGTGCCAGCAGGGGGACAGACAATGAGCAGTTCTTC
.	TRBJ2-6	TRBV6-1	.	CASMEASSGANVLTF	TGTGCCAGCATGGAGGCAAGCTCTGGGGCCAACGTCCTGACTTTC
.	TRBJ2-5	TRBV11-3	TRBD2	CASSLAGGPSETQYF	TGTGCCAGCAGCTTAGCGGGAGGGCCATCAGAGACCCAGTACTTC
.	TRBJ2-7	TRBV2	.	CASSESRGTYF	TGTGCCAGCAGTGAATCTCGCGGGACCTACTTC
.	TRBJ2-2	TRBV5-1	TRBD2	CASSLGSGRGVGELFF	TGCGCCAGCAGCCTTGGCAGCGGGAGAGGGGTCGGGGAGCTGTTTTTT
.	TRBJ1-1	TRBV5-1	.	CASSLGTTEAFF	TGCGCCAGCAGCTTAGGGACGACTGAAGCTTTCTTT
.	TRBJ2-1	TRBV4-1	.	CASSQDSQGNEQFF	TGCGCCAGCAGCCAAGATTCGCAGGGGAATGAGCAGTTCTTC
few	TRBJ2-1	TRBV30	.	CAWSVNGFYNEQFF	TGTGCCTGGAGTGTAAACGGGTTCTACAATGAGCAGTTCTTC
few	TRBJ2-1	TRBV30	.	CAWTTYNEQFF	TGTGCCTGGACAACCTACAATGAGCAGTTCTTC
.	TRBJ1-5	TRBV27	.	CASSFSRGGSPQHF	TGTGCCAGCAGTTTTTCAAGGGGAGGTTCGCCCCAGCATTTT
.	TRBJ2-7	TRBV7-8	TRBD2	CASSSPQRREMGEQYF	TGTGCCAGCAGCTCGCCCCAGAGGCGGGAGATGGGGGAGCAGTACTTC
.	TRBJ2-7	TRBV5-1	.	CASSPSDYEQYF	TGCGCCAGCAGCCCTTCCGACTACGAGCAGTACTTC
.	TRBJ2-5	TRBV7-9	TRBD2	CASSSPGLAGERDQYF	TGTGCCAGCAGCTCGCCGGGACTAGCGGGAGAGCGGGACCAGTACTTC
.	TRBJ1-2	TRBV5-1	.	CASSLESGEYGYTF	TGCGCCAGCAGCTTGGAGTCCGGGGAGTATGGCTACACCTTC
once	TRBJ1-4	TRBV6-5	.	CASSLLATNEKLFF	TGTGCCAGCAGTTTACTTGCAACTAATGAAAAACTGTTTTTT
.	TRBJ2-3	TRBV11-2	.	CASSLWTDTQYF	TGTGCCAGCAGCTTATGGACAGATACGCAGTATTTT
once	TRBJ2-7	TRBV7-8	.	CASSPVRYGGHEQYF	TGTGCCAGCAGCCCGGTGAGGTATGGGGGCCACGAGCAGTACTTC
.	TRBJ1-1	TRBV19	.	CASSMQGPSTEAFF	TGTGCCAGTAGTATGCAGGGTCCATCAACTGAAGCTTTCTTT
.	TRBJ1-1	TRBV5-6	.	CASRLDSRRNTEAFF	TGTGCCAGCAGACTGGACAGTAGGAGGAACACTGAAGCTTTCTTT
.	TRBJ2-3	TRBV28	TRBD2	CASSLLAGTDTQYF	TGTGCCAGCAGTCTCCTAGCGGGCACAGATACGCAGTATTTT
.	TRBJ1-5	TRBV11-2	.	CASSLRAGVNQPQHF	TGTGCCAGCAGCTTAAGGGCGGGGGTCAATCAGCCCCAGCATTTT
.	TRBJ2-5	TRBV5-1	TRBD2	CASSLAPSGSQETQYF	TGCGCCAGCAGCTTGGCGCCTAGCGGGTCCCAAGAGACCCAGTACTTC
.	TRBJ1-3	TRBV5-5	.	CASSGAGTFPNTIYF	TGTGCCAGCAGCGGTGCCGGGACCTTCCCCAACACCATATATTTT
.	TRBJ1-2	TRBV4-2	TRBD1	CASSQGGLGQGARVGGYTF	TGTGCCAGCAGCCAGGGGGGACTCGGACAGGGAGCGAGGGTAGGTGGCTACACCTTC
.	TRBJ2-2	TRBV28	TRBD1	CASSSPGQGETGELFF	TGTGCCAGCAGTTCCCCGGGACAGGGGGAAACCGGGGAGCTGTTTTTT
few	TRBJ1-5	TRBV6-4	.	CASEANQPQHF	TGTGCCAGCGAGGCCAATCAGCCCCAGCATTTT
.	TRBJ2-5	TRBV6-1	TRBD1	CASSVGQGAFETQYF	TGTGCCAGCAGTGTAGGACAGGGGGCTTTTGAGACCCAGTACTTC
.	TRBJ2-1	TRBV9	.	CASSGTAGSYNEQFF	TGTGCCAGCAGCGGGACAGCAGGATCCTACAATGAGCAGTTCTTC
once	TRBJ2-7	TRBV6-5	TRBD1	CASSYLGTEYEQYF	TGTGCCAGCAGTTACCTTGGGACAGAATACGAGCAGTACTTC
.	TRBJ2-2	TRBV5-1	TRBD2	CASSLAGPGTGELFF	TGCGCCAGCAGCCTAGCGGGGCCGGGCACCGGGGAGCTGTTTTTT